The 25 T cell receptor beta chains given below trace back to one sample, sequenced in a study of blood T cell repertoires in COVID-19 (TCRdb year 2020). The method behind the library was the immunoSEQ multiplex PCR assay. TCRdb took over this immuneACCESS table, retaining in-frame rearrangements with V and J assigned. Such tables are incomplete; in checked studies, under half of the missing clones stem from an unresolved V gene, and the remainder is unexplained. Recorded for this sample are about 160,000 clones; 82% of them occurred a single time. Under 9% of the sample is taken by the ten largest. The material sequenced was peripheral blood. All receptors come from a woman between 40 and 50 years old with COVID-19, enrolled during active disease.

The V call is TRBV2, the J call TRBJ1-2; 7 bases fit TRBD1. The CDR3 contains 15 residues. Germline V lookup: CDR1 SNHLY, CDR2 FYNNEI. V lost 6 bases to trimming and J lost 5 bases; unmatched junction nucleotides: 12. CDR3 sequence: CASRNNSGGWYGYTF. DNA of the CDR3: TGTGCCAGCAGGAATAACTCAGGGGGATGGTATGGCTACACCTTC. Supplemented by reference TRBV2 and TRBJ1-2, the full variable domain reads EPEVTQTPSHQVTQMGQEVILRCVPISNHLYFYWYRQILGQKVEFLVSFYNNEISEKSEIFDDQFSVERPDGSNFTLKIRSTKLEDSAMYFCASRNNSGGWYGYTFGSGTRLTVV.

The V and J genes are TRBV19 and TRBJ1-2; no clear D. This CDR3 has 14 amino acids. Germline V gene sequence: CDR1 LNHDA, CDR2 SQIVND (reference sequence). V lost 7 bases and J 0 bases, leaving 12 bases between the germline ends. CDR3 protein: CASNLYRANYGYTF. DNA for the CDR3: TGTGCCAGTAATCTGTACAGAGCTAACTATGGCTACACCTTC.

This chain joins TRBV2 and TRBJ1-1; no clear D gene. Germline CDR1 is SNHLY and CDR2 is FYNNEI. V was cut by 8 bases and J by 4 bases, with 17 bases left in between. The CDR3 loop spans 14 amino acids. The CDR3 DNA follows: TGTGCCAGCGCAAGGAGGCCTTTGGCCACTGAAGCTTTCTTT. Protein: CASARRPLATEAFF.

The V call is TRBV11-2, the J call TRBJ2-1, with 11 bases fitting TRBD2. V was pared by 5 bases and J by 9 bases, with 6 bases of the junction left unmatched. The CDR3 covers 14 residues. Germline CDR1 SGHAT, CDR2 FQNNGV. CDR3 residues: CASSKGLAVGEQFF. CDR3 nucleotide sequence: TGTGCCAGCAGCAAGGGACTAGCGGTCGGTGAGCAGTTCTTC.

This chain connects TRBV6-5 to TRBJ1-2; a weak D match, TRBD1 (6 bases). The germline V gene has CDR1 MNHEY and CDR2 SVGAGI. The CDR3 extends over 13 amino acids. The germline V and J ends were trimmed by 5 bases and 6 bases, with 13 bases remaining between them. The CDR3 loop reads CASSNWDIHGYTF. In DNA, the CDR3 is TGTGCCAGCAGTAATTGGGACATTCATGGCTACACCTTC.

Comment on this clone: A much bigger clone sits one base away, suggesting this may be a read error. CDR3 sequence (DNA): TGTGCCAGTAGTGACAGGTACTACGGGCAGTACTTC. Amino acids: CASSDRYYGQYF. This chain connects TRBV19 to TRBJ2-7; TRBD1 is a possible D gene (6 bases). The CDR3 runs to 12 residues. Germline V gene lookup returns CDR1 LNHDA and CDR2 SQIVND (reference sequence).

The V gene is TRBV14, the J gene TRBJ1-1, with a tentative D call TRBD1 (5 bases). The CDR3 is 14 amino acids. Deletions cut 1 base from V and 5 bases from J, with 11 bases between. Per the germline V gene, CDR1 is SGHDN and CDR2 is FVKESK. The CDR3 is CASSQAWGATEAFF. DNA for the CDR3: TGTGCCAGCAGCCAAGCGTGGGGCGCGACTGAAGCTTTCTTT.

The rearrangement uses TRBV27 and TRBJ2-1; D may be TRBD1 (6 bases). This CDR3 spans 17 amino acids. The germline V and J ends were trimmed by 5 bases and 0 bases, with 17 bases remaining between them. The germline CDR1 and CDR2 sequences are MNHEY and SMNVEV (reference sequence). CDR3 sequence: CASSELPGASSYNEQFF. CDR3 bases: TGTGCCAGCAGTGAACTGCCAGGGGCCAGCTCCTACAATGAGCAGTTCTTC.

The chain couples TRBV9 to TRBJ2-2; D call uncertain. CDR1 is SGDLS and CDR2 is YYNGEE in the germline V gene. The V end was cut by 3 bases, the J end by 10 bases, with 10 bases between. The CDR3 loop spans 12 amino acids. The CDR3 reads CASSDRSEELFF. The CDR3 nucleotides read TGTGCCAGCAGCGATCGAAGCGAGGAGCTGTTTTTT.

V and J are TRBV14 and TRBJ2-4, with 8 bases lining up with TRBD2. This CDR3 has 16 amino acids. The trim removed 4 bases at V and 1 base at J, leaving 6 bases unmatched. Germline values: CDR1 SGHDN, CDR2 FVKESK. In DNA form, the CDR3 reads TGTGCCAGCAGCCCTACTAGCGGTGTTGCCAAAAACATTCAGTACTTC. It specifies CASSPTSGVAKNIQYF.

The CDR3 loop is CAGQSGVTEAFF. Written as DNA, the CDR3 is TGTGCCGGACAATCAGGGGTCACTGAAGCTTTCTTT. This chain connects TRBV30 to TRBJ1-1; D may be TRBD1 (6 bases). Germline CDR1 reads GTSNPN; CDR2 reads SVGIG (reference sequence). V lost 8 bases, J lost 4 bases, and 14 bases lay in between. The CDR3 loop spans 12 amino acids.

V and J are TRBV6-6 and TRBJ2-5; no reliable D call. CDR1 and CDR2 from the germline V gene are MNHNY and SVGAGI (reference sequence). Trimming cost V 2 bases and J 0 bases, with 13 bases left between them. This CDR3 spans 16 amino acids. The CDR3 is CASSYGPGKYQETQYF. The CDR3 nucleotides are TGTGCCAGCAGTTACGGTCCAGGAAAGTACCAAGAGACCCAGTACTTC.

J is TRBJ1-1 and V is TRBV20-1, with D hard to call. The V end was cut by 3 bases, the J end by 5 bases, with 10 bases between. CDR3 length: 12 residues. CDR1 and CDR2 (germline): DFQATT, SNEGSKA (reference sequence). The CDR3 reads CSASLGVTEAFF. CDR3 DNA: TGCAGTGCTAGTCTCGGTGTGACTGAAGCTTTCTTT.

This clone was seen a single time. The chain employs TRBV11-1 and TRBJ2-3; 9 positions match TRBD2. J gave up 2 bases and V 3 bases, and 3 bases lay outside the gene matches. CDR3 length: 15 residues. The germline CDR1 and CDR2 sequences are SGHAT and FQDESV (reference sequence). The CDR3 spells CASSFLAGNTDTQYF. As DNA, the CDR3 is TGTGCCAGCAGCTTCCTAGCGGGAAACACAGATACGCAGTATTTT.

V gene TRBV4-1 combines with J gene TRBJ1-4, with 7 positions matching TRBD1. J lost 3 bases, V lost 0 bases, and 1 base had no gene match. This CDR3 is built from 15 residues. Germline V gene data show CDR1 as MGHRA and CDR2 as YSYEKL. As DNA, the CDR3 is TGCGCCAGCAGCCAAGATCAGGGGGCTAATGAAAAACTGTTTTTT. Protein sequence: CASSQDQGANEKLFF.

V usage is TRBV7-9 and J usage is TRBJ2-2; TRBD2 agrees at 8 bases. V dropped 3 bases and J dropped 5; count of bases not matched to a gene: 5. This CDR3 spans 15 amino acids. Germline V gene data show CDR1 as SEHNR and CDR2 as FQNEAQ (reference sequence). CDR3 sequence (DNA): TGTGCCAGCAGCTTTGTGATAGCGGGAACCGGGGAGCTGTTTTTT. It encodes CASSFVIAGTGELFF.

This sequence joins TRBV6-5 and TRBJ1-2, with unresolved D. This CDR3 spans 15 amino acids. V was shortened by 0 bases and J by 4 bases, with 12 bases between the two germline ends. Per the germline V gene, CDR1 is MNHEY and CDR2 is SVGAGI. The chain's CDR3 is CASSYSNPTLYGYTF. The CDR3 DNA reads as TGTGCCAGCAGTTACTCGAACCCGACACTCTATGGCTACACCTTC.

V is TRBV15 and J is TRBJ1-5, with 10 nucleotides matching TRBD1. The CDR3 runs to 16 residues. Trimming took 2 bases from V and 6 from J; bases not matched to a gene: 7. Germline loops: CDR1 LNHNV, CDR2 YYDKDF (reference sequence). CDR3 DNA: TGTGCCACCAGCAGAAGGACAGGGGGGGGTGGTCAGCCCCAGCATTTT. It is translated as CATSRRTGGGGQPQHF.

This clone was detected only once. This chain connects TRBV2 to TRBJ2-2, with a possible D match to TRBD2 (5 bases). Germline CDR1 SNHLY, CDR2 FYNNEI. The CDR3 totals 15 residues. V was cut by 6 bases and J by 6 bases, with 17 bases left in between. In DNA form, the CDR3 reads TGTGCCAGCAGAGGCACGTCTAGCTGGTCCGGGGAGCTGTTTTTT. Its protein product is CASRGTSSWSGELFF.

As regards this clone: No DNA is shown, since the ends of the CDR3 on it are uncertain; the CDR3 is the one TCRdb lists. The chain has TRBV28 and TRBJ2-5; TRBD1 is the table's D call and was not checked against the DNA. The germline V gene has CDR1 MDHEN and CDR2 SYDVKM. The CDR3 length is 14 residues, termini included. The CDR3 spells CASSFLAGRETQYF.

This clone was detected only a few times. The CDR3 DNA follows: TGTGCCAGCAGCCTCAGACAGAATAATGAAAAACTGTTTTTT. This encodes CASSLRQNNEKLFF. V and J are TRBV7-9 and TRBJ1-4, with a tentative D call TRBD1 (5 bases). This CDR3 region has 14 residues. Germline assignment: CDR1 SEHNR and CDR2 FQNEAQ (reference sequence). Trimming took off 5 bases at V and 4 bases at J, with 11 bases between the two ends.

This clone was counted ten times or more. The V call is TRBV19, the J call TRBJ2-2; 8 positions agree with TRBD2. V was clipped by 4 bases and J by 7 bases; unmatched bases: 11. The CDR3 totals 16 residues. The germline CDR1 and CDR2 sequences are LNHDA and SQIVND (reference sequence). CDR3 sequence: CASSRRNGGEGGELFF. The CDR3 region has the DNA TGTGCCAGTAGTAGGCGGAACGGGGGGGAAGGCGGGGAGCTGTTTTTT.

The chain links TRBV5-6 to TRBJ1-2; D remains unclear. V shed 2 bases and J shed 7 bases, with 18 bases lying between them. From germline, CDR1 is SGHDT and CDR2 YYEEEE. The CDR3 runs to 15 residues. This chain's CDR3 is CASSLFWQSYSGYTF. CDR3 DNA sequence: TGTGCCAGCAGCTTATTCTGGCAGTCTTATTCTGGCTACACCTTC.

Note on this clone: A much larger clone differs from this one at a single base, so this may be a read error. The chain joins TRBV4-2 to TRBJ2-1, with TRBD1 identical over 10 bases. This CDR3 is built from 14 residues. Looked up from germline, CDR1 is LGHNA and CDR2 is YNFKEQ. The trim removed 8 bases at V and 5 bases at J, leaving 6 bases unmatched. CDR3 sequence (DNA): TGTGCCAGCGGCCGGGACAGGGGAAACAATGAGCAGTTCTTC. Its protein is CASGRDRGNNEQFF.

The rearrangement uses TRBV6-1 and TRBJ1-5; tentatively, D is TRBD1 (6 bases). CDR3 size: 18 residues. With 0 bases removed from V and 2 bases from J, the gap between germline ends came to 17 bases. From germline, CDR1 is MNHNS and CDR2 SASEGT. The CDR3 nucleotides read TGTGCCAGCAGTGAAGCGGGACAACACCCCCTTCGCAATCAGCCCCAGCATTTT. This codes for CASSEAGQHPLRNQPQHF.